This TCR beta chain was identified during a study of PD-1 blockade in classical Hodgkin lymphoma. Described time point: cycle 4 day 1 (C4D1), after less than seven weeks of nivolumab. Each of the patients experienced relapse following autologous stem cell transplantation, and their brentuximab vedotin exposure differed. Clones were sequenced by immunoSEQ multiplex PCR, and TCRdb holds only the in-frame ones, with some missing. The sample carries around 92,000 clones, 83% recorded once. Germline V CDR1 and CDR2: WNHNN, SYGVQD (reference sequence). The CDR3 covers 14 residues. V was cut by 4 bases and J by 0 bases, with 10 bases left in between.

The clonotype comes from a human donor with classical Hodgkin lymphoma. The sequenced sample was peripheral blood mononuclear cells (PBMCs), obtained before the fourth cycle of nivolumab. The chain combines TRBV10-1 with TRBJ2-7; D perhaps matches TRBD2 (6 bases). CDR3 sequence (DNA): TGCGCCAGCAGTGTGGGAGGCAGCTCCTACGAGCAGTACTTC. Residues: CASSVGGSSYEQYF.